This T cell receptor beta chain emerged from a study of radiation and T cells in renal cell carcinoma (TCRdb year 2020). A note on the overall study: The samples were obtained from a clinical trial, where primary renal cell carcinomas were treated with 15 Gy stereotactic body radiation therapy and then removed by nephrectomy 4 weeks afterward. TCR beta sequencing covered fewer than 60 samples in total, comprising some 26 tumors and some 27 peripheral blood samples. A total of 4 million to 5 million unique CDR3 nucleotide sequences, encoding 2.5 million to 3 million unique CDR3 amino acid sequences, were found across all 55 or so samples.

Reading the germline V gene gives CDR1 SGHRS and CDR2 YFSETQ. The junction carries 8 bases between V and J, which are trimmed by 4 bases and 6 bases respectively. The CDR3, cysteine through phenylalanine, is 12 amino acids long. Only CDR3 DNA remains: 36 bases, in frame from the first base. Broad study findings and their caveats: In blood, the top tumor clonotypes increased between baseline and 2 weeks post-radiation and then shrank by 4 weeks, which suggests that tumor-resident clones expanded only transiently. Because pretreatment tumor biopsies were not available, the study could not determine whether clonotypes were already present within the tumor at baseline. Dynamics of the blood repertoire were not tracked past 4 weeks after treatment. Effects of radiation dose or scheduling on the TCR repertoire could not be addressed with the single-armed trial design.

A note on this clone: Its antigen target is currently unknown. No quality values exist for individual bases; no much larger clone is one base distant.

TCR beta libraries were generated from genomic DNA with the immunoSEQ kit, following the manufacturer's recommendations. Library preparation used a first multiplex PCR with proprietary primers, then a second PCR adding unique barcodes, with bead cleanups after each round. Each sample batch included a kit-provided positive control reaction and a negative control reaction. The final libraries underwent checking on an Agilent 4200 TapeStation D1000 ScreenTape, volumetric pooling, and quantification by qPCR. An Illumina NextSeq500 fitted with a MidOutput 150-cycle cartridge performed the sequencing, running 156 Read1 cycles and 15 Index1 cycles with the kit's custom primers. The pooled library was loaded at about 0.93 pM with about 21% PhiX control spiked in. Per the original workflow: Vendor-processed data were analyzed in R, with a clonotype defined as all T cells sharing the same CDR3 nucleotide sequence. For clone abundance analyses, frequencies were normalized to the 10,000 most abundant clones in each sample. Public T cell clones, averaging fewer than five per sample, were removed before analysis. Tumor-enriched clonotypes and baseline blood-enriched clonotypes were defined as those with an abundance difference of at least 32-fold between compartments. A beta-binomial differential abundance model was applied to find clonotypes that expanded or contracted between blood time points. Similarity between tumor and blood repertoires was quantified using the Baroni-Urbani and Buser coefficient, and groups were compared with two-tailed Wilcoxon tests in R. As stored in TCRdb, this immuneACCESS dataset retains in-frame rearrangements with V and J assigned. A fraction of the clones does not appear; measured against another copy, unresolved V genes explain less than half of the discrepancy, and the remainder lacks a known reason. V and J calls and clone size come straight from that table; D and trimming were deduced from the DNA. The sample data list approximately 120,000 clones, and roughly 80% of these were observed just once. About 3% of the sample is taken by the ten largest.

This sample's time point label indicates: baseline pretreatment blood. The treatment or condition label for this specimen denotes: 15 Gy SBRT to primary tumor, nephrectomy 4 weeks later. To follow tumor-enriched clonotypes, peripheral blood was collected serially from radiation-treated patients at baseline and again at 2 weeks and 4 weeks after SBRT. Every patient had renal cell carcinoma of clear cell pathology. Genomic DNA for TCR sequencing was prepared using the QIAamp DNA Blood Mini Kit (Qiagen). Samples were included in the analyses only if all quality control checks were passed. The sequences come from blood, collected from a patient whose treatment included radiotherapy and nephrectomy. This receptor was obtained from a woman aged 60-75 years with renal cell carcinoma. Recombination connected TRBV5-1 to TRBJ2-1, with the identity of the D gene unclear. The CDR3 reads CASSPLANEQFF. The nucleotides are TGCGCCAGCAGCCCCTTAGCCAATGAGCAGTTCTTC.